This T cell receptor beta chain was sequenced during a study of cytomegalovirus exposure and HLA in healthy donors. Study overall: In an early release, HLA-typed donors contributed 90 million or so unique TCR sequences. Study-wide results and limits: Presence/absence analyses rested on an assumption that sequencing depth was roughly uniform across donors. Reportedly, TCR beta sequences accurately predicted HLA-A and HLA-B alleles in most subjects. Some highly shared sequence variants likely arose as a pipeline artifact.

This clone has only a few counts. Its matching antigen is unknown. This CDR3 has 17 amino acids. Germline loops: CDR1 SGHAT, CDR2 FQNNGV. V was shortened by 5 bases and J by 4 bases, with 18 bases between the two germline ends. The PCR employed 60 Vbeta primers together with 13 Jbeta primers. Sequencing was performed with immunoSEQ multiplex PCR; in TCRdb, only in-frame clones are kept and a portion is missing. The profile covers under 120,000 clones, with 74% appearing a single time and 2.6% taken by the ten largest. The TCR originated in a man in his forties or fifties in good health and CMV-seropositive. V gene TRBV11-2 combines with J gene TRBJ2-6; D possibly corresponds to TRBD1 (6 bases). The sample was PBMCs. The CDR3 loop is CASSQTQDRFGANVLTF. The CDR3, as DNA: TGTGCCAGCAGCCAAACACAAGACAGGTTCGGGGCCAACGTCCTGACTTTC.